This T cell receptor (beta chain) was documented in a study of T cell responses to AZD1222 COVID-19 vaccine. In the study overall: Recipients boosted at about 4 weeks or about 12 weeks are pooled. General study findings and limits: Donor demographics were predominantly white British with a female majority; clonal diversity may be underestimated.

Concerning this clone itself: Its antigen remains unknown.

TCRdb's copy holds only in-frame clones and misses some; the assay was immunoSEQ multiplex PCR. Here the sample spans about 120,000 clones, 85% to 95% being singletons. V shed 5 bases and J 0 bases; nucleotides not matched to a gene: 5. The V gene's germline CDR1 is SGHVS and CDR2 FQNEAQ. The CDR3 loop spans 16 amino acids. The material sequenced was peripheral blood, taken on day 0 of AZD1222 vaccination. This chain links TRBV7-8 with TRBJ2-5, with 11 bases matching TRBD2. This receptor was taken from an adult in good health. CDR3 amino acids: CASSQLAGEDQETQYF. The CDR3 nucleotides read TGTGCCAGCAGCCAACTAGCGGGAGAGGACCAAGAGACCCAGTACTTC.